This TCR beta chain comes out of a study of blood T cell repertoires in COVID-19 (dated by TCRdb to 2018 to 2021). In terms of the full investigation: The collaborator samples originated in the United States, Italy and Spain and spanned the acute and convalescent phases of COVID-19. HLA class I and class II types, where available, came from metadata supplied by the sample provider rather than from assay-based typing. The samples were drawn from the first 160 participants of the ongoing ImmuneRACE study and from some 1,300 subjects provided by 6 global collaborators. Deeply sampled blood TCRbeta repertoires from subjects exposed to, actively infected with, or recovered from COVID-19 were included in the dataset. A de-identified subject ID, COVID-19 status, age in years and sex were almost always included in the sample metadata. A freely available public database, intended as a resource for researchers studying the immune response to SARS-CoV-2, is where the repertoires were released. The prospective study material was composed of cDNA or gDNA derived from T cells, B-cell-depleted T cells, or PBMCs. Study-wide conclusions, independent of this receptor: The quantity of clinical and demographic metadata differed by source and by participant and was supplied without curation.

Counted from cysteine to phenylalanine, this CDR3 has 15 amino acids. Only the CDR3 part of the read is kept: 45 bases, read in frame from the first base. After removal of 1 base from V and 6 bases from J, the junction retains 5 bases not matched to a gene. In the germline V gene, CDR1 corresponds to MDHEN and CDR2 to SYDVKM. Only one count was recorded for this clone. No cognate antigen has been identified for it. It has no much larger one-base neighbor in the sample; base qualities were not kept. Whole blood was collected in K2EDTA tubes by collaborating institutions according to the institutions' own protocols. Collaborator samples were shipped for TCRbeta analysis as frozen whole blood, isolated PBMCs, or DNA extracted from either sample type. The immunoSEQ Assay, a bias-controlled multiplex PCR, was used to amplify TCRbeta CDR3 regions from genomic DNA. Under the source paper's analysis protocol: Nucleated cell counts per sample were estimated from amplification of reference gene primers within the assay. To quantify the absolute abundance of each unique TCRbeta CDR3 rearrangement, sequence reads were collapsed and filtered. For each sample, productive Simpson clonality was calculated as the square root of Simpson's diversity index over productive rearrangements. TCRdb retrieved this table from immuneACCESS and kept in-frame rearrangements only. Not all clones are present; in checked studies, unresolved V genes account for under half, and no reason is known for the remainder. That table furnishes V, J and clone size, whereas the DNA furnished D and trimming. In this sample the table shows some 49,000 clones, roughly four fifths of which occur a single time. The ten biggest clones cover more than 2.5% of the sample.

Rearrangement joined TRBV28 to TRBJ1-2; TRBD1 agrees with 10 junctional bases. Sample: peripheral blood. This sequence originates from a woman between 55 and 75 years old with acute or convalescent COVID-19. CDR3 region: CASSLLIGTGDGYTF. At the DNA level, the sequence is TGTGCCAGCAGTTTATTAATCGGGACAGGGGATGGCTACACCTTC.